Below, one TCR beta chain is given with its context. Its antigen is still unknown. Only in-frame clones appear in the TCRdb table, and some are missing; sequencing was by immunoSEQ multiplex PCR. The table includes roughly 70,000 clones, 71% detected once. These data belong to a study of PD-1 blockade in classical Hodgkin lymphoma. General study results and limits: It was CD4+ TCR diversity, not CD8+, that rose significantly by C4D1. A reduction in baseline TCR diversity was reportedly seen in newly diagnosed patients relative to healthy donors. Patients who responded completely had about the same baseline diversity as newly diagnosed patients.

Following autologous stem cell transplantation, relapse occurred in every patient, and exposure to brentuximab vedotin varied. When best responses were assessed, they were complete response, partial response or progressive disease. This sequence was found in a human donor with classical Hodgkin lymphoma. The sample in question was peripheral blood mononuclear cells (PBMCs), obtained before the second cycle of nivolumab.

The CDR3: CASSLWVRLEAFF. The CDR3 DNA follows: TGTGCCAGCAGTTTATGGGTCCGGCTTGAAGCTTTCTTT. The chain couples TRBV28 to TRBJ1-1; D uncertain. V lost 0 bases and J 7 bases, leaving 9 bases between the germline ends. The CDR3 covers 13 residues. Looked up from germline, CDR1 is MDHEN and CDR2 is SYDVKM. Variable domain in full (rest from reference TRBV28 and TRBJ1-1): DVKVTQSSRYLVKRTGEKVFLECVQDMDHENMFWYRQDPGLGLRLIYFSYDVKMKEKGDIPEGYSVSREKKERFSLILESASTNQTSMYLCASSLWVRLEAFFGQGTRLTVV.